The rows below give T cell receptor beta chains drawn from one sample of a study of cytomegalovirus exposure and HLA in healthy donors. The method was immunoSEQ multiplex PCR; TCRdb's version includes in-frame clones alone and lacks a portion of them. The data show 200,000 to 250,000 clones, around 90% seen once. The sample consisted of PBMCs. These receptors came from a woman younger than 35 in good health and CMV-seronegative. Both conserved end residues are part of each CDR3. Fields, in order: clone size, J gene, CDR3 length, V gene, D gene, CDR3 protein, CDR3 DNA. D genes are given only for firm matches. Some rows mark clone size as missing; the rest say once, few, many or name a class of expanded clone.

-	TRBJ2-7	15	TRBV11-2	-	CASSSLRDTTYEQYF	TGTGCCAGCAGCTCGCTCCGGGACACAACCTACGAGCAGTACTTC
-	TRBJ2-7	16	TRBV4-1	TRBD2	CASSQDYCGRLYEQYF	TGCGCCAGCAGCCAAGATTACTGCGGGAGGCTCTACGAGCAGTACTTC
-	TRBJ1-1	12	TRBV29-1	-	CSVSGPNTEAFF	TGCAGCGTTTCCGGTCCGAACACTGAAGCTTTCTTT
-	TRBJ1-4	15	TRBV28	-	CASSFLQGINEKLFF	TGTGCCAGCAGTTTTCTGCAGGGGATTAATGAAAAACTGTTTTTT
few	TRBJ1-2	13	TRBV9	TRBD1	CASSTGVYYGYTF	TGTGCCAGCAGCACAGGGGTTTACTATGGCTACACCTTC
-	TRBJ2-3	15	TRBV30	TRBD2	CAWSVGAGETDTQYF	TGTGCCTGGAGTGTGGGAGCGGGGGAGACAGATACGCAGTATTTT
few	TRBJ1-2	15	TRBV9	-	CASSVNIRGIYGYTF	TGTGCCAGCAGCGTAAACATCAGGGGTATCTATGGCTACACCTTC
once	TRBJ2-7	12	TRBV29-1	TRBD2	CSVEYTSGDHNF	TGCAGCGTTGAATATACTAGCGGCGACCATAACTTC
once	TRBJ2-7	13	TRBV30	TRBD1	CAWKGDSGSKQYF	TGTGCCTGGAAGGGGGACAGTGGGAGCAAGCAGTACTTC
-	TRBJ1-4	15	TRBV5-4	-	CASSPSGHPNEKLFF	TGTGCCAGCAGCCCGTCGGGACATCCGAATGAAAAACTGTTTTTT
many	TRBJ1-2	12	TRBV19	-	CASRKGLPGYTF	TGTGCCAGTAGGAAAGGACTTCCAGGCTACACCTTC
-	TRBJ2-3	13	TRBV6-6	-	CASSYDSPYTQYF	TGTGCCAGCAGTTACGACAGCCCTTATACGCAGTATTTT
-	TRBJ2-1	13	TRBV5-1	TRBD2	CASSDLAGDEQFF	TGCGCCAGCAGCGATCTAGCGGGAGATGAGCAGTTCTTC
-	TRBJ1-2	14	TRBV28	-	CASSRGQLNYGYTF	TGTGCCAGCAGCCGGGGACAATTGAACTATGGCTACACCTTC
-	TRBJ1-2	15	TRBV27	-	CASSLSRDLYYGYTF	TGTGCCAGCAGTTTAAGCCGTGACTTATACTATGGCTACACCTTC
-	TRBJ1-1	13	TRBV30	-	CAWRNDRLTEAFF	TGTGCCTGGAGAAATGACAGGCTTACTGAAGCTTTCTTT
-	TRBJ2-7	16	TRBV10-3	-	CAISDPPGTIPYEQYF	TGTGCCATCAGTGACCCGCCAGGGACAATTCCCTACGAGCAGTACTTC
-	TRBJ2-1	16	TRBV11-2	TRBD1	CASSFRPRGKDNEQFF	TGTGCCAGCAGCTTCCGCCCCAGGGGGAAAGACAATGAGCAGTTCTTC
-	TRBJ2-1	15	TRBV6-1	TRBD2	CASSSTSGRGSEQFF	TGTGCCAGCAGTTCGACTAGCGGGAGAGGCAGTGAGCAGTTCTTC
-	TRBJ1-5	15	TRBV9	TRBD1	CASSVEGQGHQPQHF	TGTGCCAGCAGCGTAGAAGGACAGGGGCATCAGCCCCAGCATTTT
-	TRBJ1-2	13	TRBV6-5	-	CASSQQSIYGYTF	TGTGCCAGCAGTCAACAGTCCATCTATGGCTACACCTTC
-	TRBJ1-1	15	TRBV28	-	CASSAPTRGNTEAFF	TGTGCCAGCAGTGCCCCGACTAGGGGGAACACTGAAGCTTTCTTT
-	TRBJ2-1	15	TRBV6-5	TRBD2	CASRKGLAGGHEQFF	TGTGCCAGCAGGAAGGGACTAGCGGGAGGTCATGAGCAGTTCTTC